Following are 2 T cell receptor gamma chains from one sample sequenced in a study of Vδ1+ human thymocytes. No antigen has been assigned to these receptors. RNA was extracted from the cells and then reverse transcribed. The CDR3 regions were amplified by multiplex PCR from V-gene primers to a constant-region primer. TCRdb made new clone calls on the multiplex PCR reads using CATT. The sample consists of over 20,000 gamma-chain clones, approximately 14% of them appearing once. Regarding the study as a whole: In the thymus, TRG and TRD repertoires looked highly polyclonal with Gaussian CDR3 lengths.

The sample consisted of Vdelta1+ gamma-delta thymocytes from the thymus. Subset: FACS-sorted CD3+ TCRalphabeta- TCRVdelta1+ TCRVdelta2- thymocytes. The receptor set was obtained from a child less than two years old who had congenital heart surgery.

On this clone itself: Other DNA sequences in the sample encode the same CDR3. The V call is TRGV9, the J call TRGJ1 or TRGJ2. Trimming at V came to 2 bases and at J to 7 bases, leaving 5 bases not matched to a gene. Germline CDR1 is GITISATS and CDR2 is ISYDGTV (reference sequence). CDR3 length: 12 residues. CDR3 loop: CALWEATYKKLF. CDR3 nucleotide sequence: TGTGCCTTGTGGGAGGCTACCTATAAGAAACTCTTT.

This clone occurred a few times. The rearrangement uses TRGV5 and TRGJP2. CDR1 is VINAFY, CDR2 YDVSNSKD, per germline. CDR3 size: 17 residues. The V segment lost 3 bases and the J segment 10 bases; nucleotides outside the gene matches: 20. CDR3 nucleotide sequence: TGTGCCACCTGGGACGGTTCTAGCACCCCGTCGGGTTGGATCAAGACGTTT. As protein: CATWDGSSTPSGWIKTF.